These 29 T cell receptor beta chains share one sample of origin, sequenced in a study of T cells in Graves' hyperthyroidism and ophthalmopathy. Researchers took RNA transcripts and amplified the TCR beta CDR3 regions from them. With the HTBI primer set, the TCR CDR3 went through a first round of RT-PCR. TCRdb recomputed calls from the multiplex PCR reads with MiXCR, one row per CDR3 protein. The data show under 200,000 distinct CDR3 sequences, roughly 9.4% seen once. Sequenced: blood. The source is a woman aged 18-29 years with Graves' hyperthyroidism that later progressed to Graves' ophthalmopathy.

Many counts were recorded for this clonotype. The CDR3 bases are TGTGCCAGCAGCTTCCGGGGAGGAAACACCATATATTTT. As protein: CASSFRGGNTIYF. The V call is TRBV11-2, the J call TRBJ1-3; no reliable D call. The CDR3 loop spans 13 amino acids. The germline CDR1 and CDR2 sequences are SGHAT and FQNNGV. V was pared by 3 bases and J by 4 bases, with 7 bases between.

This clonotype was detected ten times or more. The DNA for the CDR3 is TGTGCCAGCAGTGCCCAAGCGGGGATGCCAGATACGCAGTATTTT. Protein: CASSAQAGMPDTQYF. The rearrangement links TRBV6-2 or TRBV6-3 to TRBJ2-3, with TRBD2 matching 7 bases. CDR3 length equals 15 residues. The J segment lost 4 bases and the V segment lost 5 bases, leaving 9 bases of the junction unmatched. The germline gives CDR1 MNHEY, CDR2 SVGEGT.

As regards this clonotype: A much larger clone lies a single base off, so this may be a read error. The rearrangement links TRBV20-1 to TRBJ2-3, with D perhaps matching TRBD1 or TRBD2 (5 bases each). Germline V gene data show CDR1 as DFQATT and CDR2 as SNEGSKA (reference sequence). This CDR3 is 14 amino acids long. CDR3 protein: CSAKLTFGADTQNF. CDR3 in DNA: TGCAGTGCTAAGTTGACATTCGGGGCAGATACGCAGAATTTT.

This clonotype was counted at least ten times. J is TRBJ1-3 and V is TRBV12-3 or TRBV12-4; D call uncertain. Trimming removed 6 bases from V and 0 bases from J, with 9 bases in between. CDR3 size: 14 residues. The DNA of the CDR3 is TGTGCCAGCAGAGCCGACGGCTCTGGAAACACCATATATTTT. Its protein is CASRADGSGNTIYF.

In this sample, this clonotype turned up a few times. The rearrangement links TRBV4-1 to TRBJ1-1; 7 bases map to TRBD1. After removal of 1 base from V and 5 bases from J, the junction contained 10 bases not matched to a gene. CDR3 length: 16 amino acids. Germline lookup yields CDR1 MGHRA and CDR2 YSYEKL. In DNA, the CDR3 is TGCGCCAGCAGCCAAGGTCCCAGGGGGAGAGGGACTGAAGCTTTCTTT. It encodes CASSQGPRGRGTEAFF.

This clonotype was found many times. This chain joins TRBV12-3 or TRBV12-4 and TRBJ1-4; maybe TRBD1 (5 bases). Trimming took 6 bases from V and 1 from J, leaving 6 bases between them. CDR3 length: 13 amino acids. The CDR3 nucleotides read TGTGCCAGCAGCAGGGTAACTAATGAAAAACTGTTTTTT. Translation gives CASSRVTNEKLFF.

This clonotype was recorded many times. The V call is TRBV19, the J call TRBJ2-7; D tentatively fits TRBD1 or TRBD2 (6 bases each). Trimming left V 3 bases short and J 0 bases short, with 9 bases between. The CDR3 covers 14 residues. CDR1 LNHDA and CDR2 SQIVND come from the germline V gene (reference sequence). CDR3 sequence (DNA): TGTGCCAGTAGTATTGGAGGGGGCTCCTACGAGCAGTACTTC. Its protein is CASSIGGGSYEQYF.

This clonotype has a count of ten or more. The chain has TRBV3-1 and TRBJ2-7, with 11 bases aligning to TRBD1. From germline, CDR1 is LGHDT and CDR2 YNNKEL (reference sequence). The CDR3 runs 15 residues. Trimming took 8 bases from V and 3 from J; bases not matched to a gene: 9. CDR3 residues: CASASGTGGIYEQYF. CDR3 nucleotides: TGTGCCAGCGCATCCGGGACAGGGGGTATCTACGAGCAGTACTTC.

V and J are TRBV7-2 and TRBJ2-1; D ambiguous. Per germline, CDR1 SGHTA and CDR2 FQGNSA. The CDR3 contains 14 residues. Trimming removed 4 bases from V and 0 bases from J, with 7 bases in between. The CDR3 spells CASSSESSYNEQFF. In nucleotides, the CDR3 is TGTGCCAGCAGCTCGGAGAGCTCCTACAATGAGCAGTTCTTC.

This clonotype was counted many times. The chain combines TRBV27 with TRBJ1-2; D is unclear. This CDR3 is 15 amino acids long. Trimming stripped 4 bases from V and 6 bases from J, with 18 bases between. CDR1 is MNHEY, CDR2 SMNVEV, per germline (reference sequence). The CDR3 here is CASSSHQMIGNGYTF. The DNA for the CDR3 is TGTGCCAGCAGTTCACACCAGATGATAGGGAATGGCTACACCTTC.

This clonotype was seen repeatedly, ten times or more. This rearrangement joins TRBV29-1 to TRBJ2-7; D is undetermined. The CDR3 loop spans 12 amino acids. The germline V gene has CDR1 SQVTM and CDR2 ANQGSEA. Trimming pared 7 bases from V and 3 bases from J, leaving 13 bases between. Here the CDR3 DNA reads TGCAGCGCGTGCTTCCCTAACTACGAGCAGTACTTC. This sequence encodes CSACFPNYEQYF.

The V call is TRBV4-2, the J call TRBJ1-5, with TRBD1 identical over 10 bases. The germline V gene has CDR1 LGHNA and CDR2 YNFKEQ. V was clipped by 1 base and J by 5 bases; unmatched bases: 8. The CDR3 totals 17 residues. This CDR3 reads CASSQGTGTGDHQPQHF. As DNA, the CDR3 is TGTGCCAGCAGCCAAGGGACCGGGACAGGGGACCATCAGCCCCAGCATTTT.

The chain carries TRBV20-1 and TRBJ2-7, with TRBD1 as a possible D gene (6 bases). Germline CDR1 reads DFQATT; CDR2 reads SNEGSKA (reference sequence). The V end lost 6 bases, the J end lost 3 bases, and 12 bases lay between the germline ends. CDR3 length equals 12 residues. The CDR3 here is CSASRDNYEQYV. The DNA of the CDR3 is TGCAGTGCCTCCCGGGACAACTACGAGCAGTACGTC.

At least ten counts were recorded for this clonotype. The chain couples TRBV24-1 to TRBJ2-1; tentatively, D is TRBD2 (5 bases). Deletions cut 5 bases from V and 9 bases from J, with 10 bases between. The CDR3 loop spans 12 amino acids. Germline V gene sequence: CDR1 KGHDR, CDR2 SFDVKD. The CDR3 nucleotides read TGTGCCACCAGTGGGTGGACTGTTGAGCAGTTCTTC. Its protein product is CATSGWTVEQFF.

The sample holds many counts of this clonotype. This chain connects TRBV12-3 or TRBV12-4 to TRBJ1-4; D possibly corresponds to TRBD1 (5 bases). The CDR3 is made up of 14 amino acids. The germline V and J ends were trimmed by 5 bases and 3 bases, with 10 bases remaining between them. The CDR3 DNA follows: TGTGCCAGCAGTGGGGACCGAGCTAATGAAAAACTGTTTTTT. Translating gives CASSGDRANEKLFF.

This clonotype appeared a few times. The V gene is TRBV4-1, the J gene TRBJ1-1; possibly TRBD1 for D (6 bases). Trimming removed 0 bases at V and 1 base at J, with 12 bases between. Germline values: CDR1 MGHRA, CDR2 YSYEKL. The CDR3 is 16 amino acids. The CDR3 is CASSQEGQGRNTEAFF. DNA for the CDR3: TGCGCCAGCAGCCAAGAAGGCCAGGGGCGGAACACTGAAGCTTTCTTT.

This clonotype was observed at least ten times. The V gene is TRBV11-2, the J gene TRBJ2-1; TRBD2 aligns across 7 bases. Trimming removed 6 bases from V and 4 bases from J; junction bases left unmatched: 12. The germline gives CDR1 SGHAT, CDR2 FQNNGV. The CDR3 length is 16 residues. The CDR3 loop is CASSLRVAGVYNEQFF. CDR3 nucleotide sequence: TGTGCCAGCAGTTTACGCGTGGCGGGGGTTTACAATGAGCAGTTCTTC.

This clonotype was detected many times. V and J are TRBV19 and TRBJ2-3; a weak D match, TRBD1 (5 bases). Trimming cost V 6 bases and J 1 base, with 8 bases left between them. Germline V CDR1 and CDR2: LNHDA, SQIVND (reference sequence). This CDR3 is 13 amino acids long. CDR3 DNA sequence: TGTGCCAGTAGAGACAGAGGCACAGATACGCAGTATTTT. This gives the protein CASRDRGTDTQYF.

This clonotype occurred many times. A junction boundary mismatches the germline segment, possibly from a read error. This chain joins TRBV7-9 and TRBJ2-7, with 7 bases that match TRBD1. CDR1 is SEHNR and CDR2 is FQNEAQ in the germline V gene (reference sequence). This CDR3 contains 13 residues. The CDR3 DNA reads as TGTGCCAGCAGTTTAGAACAGGGGTACGAGCAGTACTTC. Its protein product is CASSLEQGYEQYF.

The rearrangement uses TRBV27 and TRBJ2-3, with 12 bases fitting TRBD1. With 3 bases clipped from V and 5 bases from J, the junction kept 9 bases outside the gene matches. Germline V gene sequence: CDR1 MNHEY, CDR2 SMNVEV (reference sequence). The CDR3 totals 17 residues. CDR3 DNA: TGTGCCAGCAGTTTTACCCTCGGGACAGGGGGCATAGATACGCAGTATTTT. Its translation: CASSFTLGTGGIDTQYF.

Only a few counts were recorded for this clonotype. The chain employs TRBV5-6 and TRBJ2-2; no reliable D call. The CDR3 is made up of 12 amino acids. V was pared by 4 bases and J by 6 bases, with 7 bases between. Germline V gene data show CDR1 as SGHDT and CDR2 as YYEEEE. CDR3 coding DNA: TGTGCCAGCAGCGATATCTCCGGGGAGCTGTTTTTT. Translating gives CASSDISGELFF. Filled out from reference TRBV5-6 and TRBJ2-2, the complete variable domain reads DAGVTQSPTHLIKTRGQQVTLRCSPKSGHDTVSWYQQALGQGPQFIFQYYEEEERQRGNFPDRFSGHQFPNYSSELNVNALLLGDSALYLCASSDISGELFFGEGSRLTVL.

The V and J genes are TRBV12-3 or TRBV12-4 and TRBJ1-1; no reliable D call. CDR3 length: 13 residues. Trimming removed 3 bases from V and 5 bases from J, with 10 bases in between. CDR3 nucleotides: TGTGCCAGCAGTTTGGTAGGGAGGACTGAAGCTTTCTTT. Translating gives CASSLVGRTEAFF.

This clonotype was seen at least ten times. The CDR3, as DNA: TGTGCCAGTAGTATCAAAAGGACAGGGGGCTTGGGCAATCAGCCCCAGCATTTT. Its protein is CASSIKRTGGLGNQPQHF. V is TRBV19 and J is TRBJ1-5; 11 bases match TRBD1. The CDR3 runs 18 residues. Germline V lookup: CDR1 LNHDA, CDR2 SQIVND (reference sequence). J lost 2 bases, V lost 3 bases, and 9 bases had no gene match.

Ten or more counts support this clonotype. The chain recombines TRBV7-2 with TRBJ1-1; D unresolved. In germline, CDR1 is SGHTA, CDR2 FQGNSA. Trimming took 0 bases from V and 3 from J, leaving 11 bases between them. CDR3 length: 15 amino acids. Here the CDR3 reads CASSLAAGDDTEAFF. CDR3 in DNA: TGTGCCAGCAGCTTAGCGGCCGGGGATGACACTGAAGCTTTCTTT.

The CDR3 here is CASSFAQREFNEQFF. DNA for the CDR3: TGTGCCAGCAGCTTTGCCCAGCGGGAGTTTAATGAGCAGTTCTTC. The V call is TRBV5-6, the J call TRBJ2-1, with TRBD2 matching 8 bases. V trimming: 2 bases; J trimming: 7 bases; junction bases outside the gene matches: 8. The CDR3 has 15 amino acids. Germline lookup yields CDR1 SGHDT and CDR2 YYEEEE. Complete variable domain (other parts from reference TRBV5-6 and TRBJ2-1): DAGVTQSPTHLIKTRGQQVTLRCSPKSGHDTVSWYQQALGQGPQFIFQYYEEEERQRGNFPDRFSGHQFPNYSSELNVNALLLGDSALYLCASSFAQREFNEQFFGPGTRLTVL.

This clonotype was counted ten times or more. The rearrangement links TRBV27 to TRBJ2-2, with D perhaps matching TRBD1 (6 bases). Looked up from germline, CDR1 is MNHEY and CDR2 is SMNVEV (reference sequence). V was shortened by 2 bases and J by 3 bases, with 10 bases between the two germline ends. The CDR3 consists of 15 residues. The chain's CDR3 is CASSLKAGDTGELFF. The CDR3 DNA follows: TGTGCCAGCAGTTTAAAGGCAGGGGACACCGGGGAGCTGTTTTTT.

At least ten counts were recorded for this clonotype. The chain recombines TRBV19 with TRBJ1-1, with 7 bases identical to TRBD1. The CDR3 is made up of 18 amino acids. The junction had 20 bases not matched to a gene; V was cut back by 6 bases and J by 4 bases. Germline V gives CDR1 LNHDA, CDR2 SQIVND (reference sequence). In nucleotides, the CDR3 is TGTGCCAGTAGGAACAAAAAGACAGGGTTTGGGGGCGGCACTGAAGCTTTCTTT. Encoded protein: CASRNKKTGFGGGTEAFF.

CDR3 in amino acids: CASSFIFRPPPSGANVLTF. As DNA, the CDR3 is TGTGCCAGCAGCTTCATCTTCCGGCCCCCTCCCTCTGGGGCCAACGTCCTGACTTTC. The genes are TRBV7-9 and TRBJ2-6; D not certain. Trimming took 3 bases from V and 0 from J, leaving 18 bases between them. From germline, CDR1 is SEHNR and CDR2 FQNEAQ (reference sequence). The CDR3 runs 19 residues.

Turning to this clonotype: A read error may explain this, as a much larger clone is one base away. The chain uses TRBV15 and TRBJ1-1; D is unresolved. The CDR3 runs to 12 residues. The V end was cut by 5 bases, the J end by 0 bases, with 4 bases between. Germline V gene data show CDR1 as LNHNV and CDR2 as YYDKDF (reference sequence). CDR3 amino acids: CATSSVNTEAFF. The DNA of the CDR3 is TGTGCCACCAGCTCGGTGAACACTGAAGCTTTCTTT.